The entry below gives a single T cell receptor (beta chain) sequence along with its context. Antigen unknown. This same CDR3 is encoded by further DNA sequences in the sample. The assay was carried out at the deep level. Some clones are missing from TCRdb's copy, which holds only in-frame ones; the method was immunoSEQ multiplex PCR. This table holds 2.3 million or so clones, 80% to 95% found once. CD45RA-negative memory and CD45RA+ naive subsets were split from the CD4+ cells. The CDR3 totals 15 residues. Trimming stripped 2 bases from V and 0 bases from J, with 9 bases between. Germline values: CDR1 SGHTA, CDR2 FQGTGA. The data were obtained in a study of shared clonotypes between healthy human individuals. Study-wide results and limits: An effect of sequencing depth on clonotype sharing among donors was expected.

V and J are TRBV7-3 and TRBJ2-3; D tentatively reads TRBD1 or TRBD2 (5 bases each). The sequenced sample was naive CD4+ T cells from PBMCs. The subset was: CD45RA+ positively selected. The sequence was collected from a man younger than 35 in good health. Some clones in this sample may be carry-over from other donors' samples. CDR3 in amino acids: CASSLRGASTDTQYF. The DNA of the CDR3 is TGTGCCAGCAGCTTACGAGGGGCTAGCACAGATACGCAGTATTTT.